Sequencing of this T cell receptor beta chain was carried out in a study of OX40 agonist ivuxolimab in advanced cancers. As for the study in general: Dosing consisted of intravenous ivuxolimab at 0.01 to 10 mg/kg every 2 weeks.

Assay: immunoSEQ multiplex PCR; the TCRdb copy retains only in-frame clones and omits some. In the table there are about 76,000 clones, approximately 85% of which are singletons. The germline V gene has CDR1 MNHEY and CDR2 SVGAGI. The CDR3 consists of 14 residues. The ends were cut back, 3 bases at V and 2 bases at J, with 11 bases in the middle. Findings and caveats of the study: Researchers report that CD8+ T cells had, on average, more expanded clones than CD4+.

Concerning this clone itself: What it binds is unknown.

This sequence was found in an adult with an advanced solid tumor such as melanoma, head and neck, liver or kidney cancer. The specimen was CD4+ or CD8+ T cells sorted from blood, collected in a trial of the OX40 agonist ivuxolimab. The chain couples TRBV6-5 to TRBJ2-7; D gene unclear. CDR3 sequence (DNA): TGTGCCAGCAGTTATTGGGCCAGGCCCTACGAGCAGTACTTC. It codes for CASSYWARPYEQYF.